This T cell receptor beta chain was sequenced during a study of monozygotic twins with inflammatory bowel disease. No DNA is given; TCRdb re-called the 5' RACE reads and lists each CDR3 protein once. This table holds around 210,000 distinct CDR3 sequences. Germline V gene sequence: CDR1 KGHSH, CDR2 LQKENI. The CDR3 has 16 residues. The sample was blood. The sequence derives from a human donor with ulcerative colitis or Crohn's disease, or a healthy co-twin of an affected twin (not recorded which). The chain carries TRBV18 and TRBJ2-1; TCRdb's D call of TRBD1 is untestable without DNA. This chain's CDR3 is CASSPFSGGKGNEQFF.